This entry lists 2 T cell receptor beta chains sequenced from one sample in a study of blood T cell repertoires in COVID-19. Clones were read by immunoSEQ multiplex PCR, and TCRdb kept only the in-frame ones, dropping some. The sample lists around 150,000 clones, approximately 86% seen once, with roughly 3.5% in the top ten. The sequenced material came from peripheral blood. These receptors came from a man in his 70s with acute or convalescent COVID-19.

Worth noting for this clone: At the DNA level, this CDR3 is encoded by other sequences in the same sample as well. The V and J genes are TRBV5-6 and TRBJ1-2, with D unclear. The CDR3 has 12 residues. The germline CDR1 and CDR2 sequences are SGHDT and YYEEEE. V was pared by 0 bases and J by 8 bases, with 8 bases between. The CDR3 DNA is TGTGCCAGCAGCTTGGTCGTTGGCGGCTACACCTTC. Translation: CASSLVVGGYTF.

This chain uses TRBV28 with TRBJ2-4; D possibly corresponds to TRBD1 (5 bases). CDR1 and CDR2 from the germline V gene are MDHEN and SYDVKM. This CDR3 spans 14 amino acids. Trimming stripped 2 bases from V and 3 bases from J, with 8 bases between. The CDR3 DNA reads TGTGCCAGCAGTTTACTTGACAGCAAAAACATTCAGTACTTC. As protein: CASSLLDSKNIQYF.